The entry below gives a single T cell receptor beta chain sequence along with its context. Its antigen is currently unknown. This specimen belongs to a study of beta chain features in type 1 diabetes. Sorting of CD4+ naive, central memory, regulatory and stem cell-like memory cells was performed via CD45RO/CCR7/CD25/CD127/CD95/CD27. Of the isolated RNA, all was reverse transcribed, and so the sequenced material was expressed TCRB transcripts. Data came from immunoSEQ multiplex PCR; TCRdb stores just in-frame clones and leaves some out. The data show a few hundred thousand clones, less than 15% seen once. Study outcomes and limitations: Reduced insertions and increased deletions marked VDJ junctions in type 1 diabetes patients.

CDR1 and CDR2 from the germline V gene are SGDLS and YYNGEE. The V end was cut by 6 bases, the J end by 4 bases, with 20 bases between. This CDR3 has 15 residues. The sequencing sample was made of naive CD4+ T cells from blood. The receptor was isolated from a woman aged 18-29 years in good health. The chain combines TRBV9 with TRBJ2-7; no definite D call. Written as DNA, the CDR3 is TGTGCCAGCAACGCGCCTACCTCGTCCAGGTACGAGCAGTACTTC. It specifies CASNAPTSSRYEQYF.